The sequence of this TCR beta chain was determined in a study of PD-L1 blockade in urothelial cancer. Overall study context: At 6 weeks and at 3 weeks (second dose) after treatment start, blood was analyzed. Blood samples contained a median about 150,000 T cells.

Study results and caveats: Clones that were tumor-associated expanded more in the blood of durable-benefit patients at 3 weeks.

Time point reported: pretreatment peripheral blood. The investigators introduced synthetic TCR analog templates into each PCR as spikes. Using immunoSEQ multiplex PCR, the repertoire was profiled, and TCRdb retains in-frame clones only, with some absent. The sample consists of about 85,000 clones, more than 75% of them appearing once. V lost 6 bases and J 1 base, leaving 9 bases between the germline ends. Per the germline V gene, CDR1 is SNHLY and CDR2 is FYNNEI. The CDR3 loop spans 13 amino acids. Concerning this clone itself: Antigen: not known.

The sequencing used PBMCs, collected around atezolizumab (anti-PD-L1) treatment. The TCR originated in a man in his fifties or sixties with urothelial cancer. The chain joins TRBV2 to TRBJ2-5, with TRBD2 as a possible D gene (6 bases). The CDR3 is CASRRDLQETQYF. CDR3 coding DNA: TGTGCCAGCAGGCGGGACCTCCAAGAGACCCAGTACTTC.